This paragraph reports one TCR beta chain. The specificity of this receptor is unknown. No base quality information exists; no much larger clone differs at one position. These data are taken from a study of control samples from healthy donors and cancer patients (dated by TCRdb to about 2020). The library was prepared using the immunoSEQ multiplex PCR assay. The immuneACCESS repertoire file appears here via TCRdb, limited to in-frame rearrangements. These files lack a portion of the clones; in checked studies, under half of the deficit traces to unresolved V genes, and the cause of the others is not known. The sample includes 150,000 or so clones, with 94% observed a single time. The ten largest make up about an eighth of the sample. The CDR3 holds 17 amino acids from the cysteine to the phenylalanine. Just the 51-base CDR3 DNA is kept, in frame starting at base 1. From the germline V gene, CDR1 is SGDLS and CDR2 is YYNGEE. V is reduced by 0 bases and J by 0 bases, leaving a spacing of 13 bases between them.

Material for sequencing was blood. The receptor was derived from a man aged 35 to 55 in good health. Rearrangement joined TRBV9 to TRBJ2-1, with a tentative D gene TRBD2 over 7 matching bases. The CDR3 loop reads CASSVGGGLSSYNEQFF. The nucleotides read TGTGCCAGCAGCGTAGGGGGGGGCCTTAGCTCCTACAATGAGCAGTTCTTC.